What follows describes a single T cell receptor beta chain. Germline V lookup: CDR1 LNHNV, CDR2 YYDKDF (reference sequence). The CDR3 runs to 14 residues. Germline trimming cut 2 bases from V and 4 bases from J; bases unmatched to any gene: 3. The data were taken from a study of T cell changes during pregnancy in multiple sclerosis. Some clones are missing from TCRdb's copy, which holds only in-frame ones; the method was immunoSEQ multiplex PCR. The data contain about 48,000 clones, 94% of them seen just once; the ten biggest clones take up 0.47%. Here the sequenced sample was CD4+ T cells from peripheral blood mononuclear cells, taken in the first trimester of pregnancy. The source of this sequence is a female donor with multiple sclerosis, enrolled in a pregnancy study. The chain combines TRBV15 with TRBJ2-5; 8 bases match TRBD1. The CDR3 DNA is TGTGCCACCAGCAGACGCAGGGGGCGAGAGACCCAGTACTTC. Translating gives CATSRRRGRETQYF.